The 15 T cell receptor beta chains given below trace back to one sample, sequenced in a study of CXCR3-negative and CXCR3-positive naive CD8 T cells. The TRB cDNA libraries were prepared by 5' RACE with UMI labels. TCRdb reprocessed the 5' RACE reads and reports one entry per CDR3 protein, with no DNA. The sample holds around 50,000 distinct CDR3 sequences. The sequenced sample consisted of memory CD8+ T cells from blood. These receptor sequences come from a human donor in good health. Some clones in this sample may be carry-over from other donors' samples.

The chain has TRBV27 and TRBJ2-1. This CDR3 region has 14 residues. Germline CDR1 and CDR2: MNHEY and SMNVEV (reference sequence). This CDR3 reads CASSLAGPYNEQFF.

The chain couples TRBV4-1 to TRBJ2-7; TCRdb indicates TRBD2, and absent DNA this call remains unverified. Germline CDR1 reads MGHRA; CDR2 reads YSYEKL. The CDR3 has 17 amino acids. This chain's CDR3 is CASSQDRDQVGPAEQYF.

The chain links TRBV7-9 to TRBJ1-1; the TCRdb D gene call, TRBD1, has no DNA to confirm it. CDR3 length: 15 residues. Per the germline V gene, CDR1 is SEHNR and CDR2 is FQNEAQ (reference sequence). This chain's CDR3 is CASSLTMGGYTEAFF. The variable domain in full, with the rest retrieved from reference TRBV7-9 and TRBJ1-1, is DTGVSQNPRHKITKRGQNVTFRCDPISEHNRLYWYRQTLGQGPEFLTYFQNEAQLEKSRLLSDRFSAERPKGSFSTLEIQRTEQGDSAMYLCASSLTMGGYTEAFFGQGTRLTVV.

J is TRBJ2-2 and V is TRBV6-4; TCRdb names TRBD1, which stays unverified in the absence of DNA. Looked up from germline, CDR1 is MRHNA and CDR2 is SNTAGT. This CDR3 is built from 13 residues. The CDR3 protein is CASSDGAARELFF.

The chain uses TRBV7-9 and TRBJ1-5; TCRdb reports TRBD1, a call that lacks DNA to check it against. The V gene's germline CDR1 is SEHNR and CDR2 FQNEAQ (reference sequence). CDR3 length: 13 amino acids. CDR3 residues: CASGTGGGQPQHF.

The V and J genes are TRBV10-3 and TRBJ2-1; the D call from TCRdb, TRBD2, cannot be confirmed without DNA. Germline CDR1 is ENHRY and CDR2 is SYGVKD. The CDR3 sequence is 15 residues long. This CDR3 is CAITETSGGPNEQFF.

The chain couples TRBV12-3 or TRBV12-4 to TRBJ1-2; TCRdb returns TRBD1, unconfirmable since there is no DNA. This CDR3 region has 17 residues. The CDR3 sequence is CASSSPGDRGEFYGYTF.

This rearrangement joins TRBV29-1 to TRBJ2-1; TCRdb outputs TRBD1, but without DNA this stays unchecked. Per germline, CDR1 SQVTM and CDR2 ANQGSEA. The CDR3 contains 11 residues. CDR3 region: CSVEDQGAQFF.

The V call is TRBV20-1, the J call TRBJ2-1. Germline V gene sequence: CDR1 DFQATT, CDR2 SNEGSKA (reference sequence). This CDR3 region has 14 residues. The CDR3 loop is CSARDTSSYNEQFF.

CDR3 sequence reads: CASSVVGQGHTGELFF. The rearrangement links TRBV9 to TRBJ2-2; TCRdb lists TRBD2, though no DNA is available to test this call. Germline CDR1 reads SGDLS; CDR2 reads YYNGEE. This CDR3 is 16 amino acids long.

This chain uses TRBV6-2 or TRBV6-3 with TRBJ2-7; the D call of TRBD2 rests on TCRdb alone, since no DNA is present to check it. Per the germline V gene, CDR1 is MNHEY and CDR2 is SVGEGT. This CDR3 comprises 14 residues. Here the CDR3 reads CASSGGLAAEEQYF.

CDR3 region: CASSEGVEANVLTF. The chain carries TRBV6-4 and TRBJ2-6; TCRdb picks TRBD1, but there is no DNA to check that call. The germline CDR1 and CDR2 sequences are MRHNA and SNTAGT. This CDR3 comprises 14 residues.

The chain uses TRBV27 and TRBJ2-7; TCRdb proposes TRBD1, but this gene call is untestable without DNA. The CDR3 totals 14 residues. Germline loops: CDR1 MNHEY, CDR2 SMNVEV (reference sequence). The CDR3 is CASSHRDRVYEQYF.

This chain connects TRBV7-9 to TRBJ2-5; without DNA, the TCRdb call of TRBD1 cannot be checked. The germline V gene has CDR1 SEHNR and CDR2 FQNEAQ (reference sequence). This CDR3 has 15 amino acids. CDR3: CASRTESGSWETQYF.

The chain has TRBV4-1 and TRBJ2-7; as DNA is missing, the TRBD1 call by TCRdb cannot be tested. Germline CDR1 is MGHRA and CDR2 is YSYEKL. CDR3 length: 15 residues. The CDR3 loop is CASSPSPGRALEQYF.